Below are 19 T cell receptor beta chains sequenced from a single sample in a study of T cell changes during pregnancy in multiple sclerosis. Sequenced by immunoSEQ multiplex PCR; TCRdb stores in-frame clones only, minus some. This table has around 36,000 clones, 90% to 95% appearing once. Sequences were derived from CD8+ T cells from peripheral blood mononuclear cells, sampled before pregnancy. These receptor sequences come from a female donor with multiple sclerosis, enrolled in a pregnancy study.

The V call is TRBV6-6, the J call TRBJ2-7; tentatively, D is TRBD2 (6 bases). Trimming took off 0 bases at V and 0 bases at J, with 12 bases between the two ends. CDR1 and CDR2 (germline): MNHNY, SVGAGI (reference sequence). This CDR3 is 16 amino acids long. The CDR3: CASSYSGGPTSYEQYF. The CDR3 DNA sequence: TGTGCCAGCAGTTACTCCGGAGGGCCTACCTCCTACGAGCAGTACTTC.

Only a few counts were recorded for this clone. J is TRBJ2-1 and V is TRBV18; TRBD1 agrees at 11 bases. Germline-derived CDR1 and CDR2 are KGHSH and LQKENI. The CDR3 consists of 16 residues. The V and J ends lost 3 bases and 3 bases, in that order; junction bases with no gene match: 4. The CDR3 region is CASSPSGTGGYNEQFF. CDR3 nucleotides: TGTGCCAGCTCACCTTCCGGGACAGGGGGCTACAATGAGCAGTTCTTC.

In nucleotides, the CDR3 is TGTGCCAGCAGCTTACAGGGGATCTTTGACGAGCAGTACTTC. This sequence encodes CASSLQGIFDEQYF. The chain employs TRBV11-1 and TRBJ2-7, with D possibly TRBD1 on 6 matching bases. This CDR3 has 14 amino acids. V was clipped by 2 bases and J by 5 bases, with 13 bases between them. From germline, CDR1 is SGHAT and CDR2 FQDESV (reference sequence).

V usage is TRBV11-3 and J usage is TRBJ2-3; 7 positions match TRBD2. V gave up 4 bases and J gave up 3 bases; unmatched junction bases: 10. Germline V lookup: CDR1 SGHNT, CDR2 YENEEA. CDR3 length: 16 amino acids. As DNA, the CDR3 is TGTGCCAGCAGCTCCAGGGAGGGAGGTCGAACAGATACGCAGTATTTT. Amino acid sequence: CASSSREGGRTDTQYF.

To note about this clone: One junction end does not reproduce the germline sequence, and a read error may be involved. Other nucleotide sequences from this sample produce the same CDR3. V is TRBV13 and J is TRBJ2-2; 8 nucleotides line up with TRBD2. The germline V gene has CDR1 PRHDT and CDR2 FYEKMQ (reference sequence). The CDR3 consists of 16 residues. CDR3: CASSFQRELDTGELFF. CDR3 in DNA: TGCGCCAGCAGCTTTCAGCGGGAGCTTGACACCGGGGAGCTGTTTTTT.

This clone has only one observation. The chain is built from TRBV7-9 and TRBJ2-7, with D possibly being TRBD2 (5 bases). Per the germline V gene, CDR1 is SEHNR and CDR2 is FQNEAQ (reference sequence). The CDR3 sequence is 15 residues long. V shed 2 bases and J shed 2 bases, with 13 bases lying between them. The CDR3 region is CASSLLGEQPYEQYF. DNA for the CDR3: TGTGCCAGCAGCTTACTCGGGGAACAGCCCTACGAGCAGTACTTC.

This chain joins TRBV9 and TRBJ1-2; 7 bases map to TRBD1. Per the germline V gene, CDR1 is SGDLS and CDR2 is YYNGEE. There are 16 residues in the CDR3. Trimming cost V 3 bases and J 3 bases; bases outside gene matches: 11. CDR3 residues: CASSDRTPGGYYGYTF. The CDR3 DNA reads as TGTGCCAGCAGCGACCGGACCCCAGGGGGGTACTATGGCTACACCTTC.

The CDR3 sequence: CASSVAGGLAKNIQYF. Written as DNA, the CDR3 is TGTGCCAGCAGCGTAGCTGGGGGACTAGCCAAAAACATTCAGTACTTC. J is TRBJ2-4 and V is TRBV9, with D maybe TRBD2 (6 bases). V gave up 0 bases and J gave up 0 bases, with 10 bases separating them. Germline V lookup: CDR1 SGDLS, CDR2 YYNGEE. CDR3 length: 16 residues.

This sequence joins TRBV6-5 and TRBJ1-5, with D perhaps matching TRBD1 (5 bases). Trimming shortened V by 2 bases and J by 6 bases, and 11 bases separated the two germline ends. From germline, CDR1 is MNHEY and CDR2 SVGAGI. This CDR3 region has 14 residues. The chain's CDR3 is CASSYGGSGQPQHF. The CDR3 DNA reads TGTGCCAGCAGTTACGGGGGGTCGGGTCAGCCCCAGCATTTT.

The V gene is TRBV4-3, the J gene TRBJ2-6, with D maybe TRBD1 (5 bases). Trimming took off 0 bases at V and 4 bases at J, with 10 bases between the two ends. The CDR3 runs to 16 residues. CDR1 LGHNA and CDR2 YSLEER come from the germline V gene. As DNA, the CDR3 is TGCGCCAGCAGCCAAGATTCAGGGCTCGGGGCCAACGTCCTGACTTTC. Protein product: CASSQDSGLGANVLTF.

As for this clone: Other DNA sequences in the same sample also yield this CDR3. This chain connects TRBV27 to TRBJ2-7, with 7 bases aligning to TRBD2. With 2 bases clipped from V and 2 bases from J, the junction kept 3 bases outside the gene matches. The CDR3 totals 14 residues. The germline CDR1 and CDR2 sequences are MNHEY and SMNVEV (reference sequence). CDR3 loop: CASSLGGRAYEQYF. The CDR3, as DNA: TGTGCCAGCAGTTTAGGAGGGAGGGCCTACGAGCAGTACTTC.

The V gene is TRBV6-5, the J gene TRBJ1-5; the D is unclear. Per the germline V gene, CDR1 is MNHEY and CDR2 is SVGAGI. The CDR3 spans 15 residues. Trimming removed 6 bases from V and 4 bases from J, with 16 bases in between. The CDR3 is CASSPSVSSNQPQHF. The CDR3 DNA reads as TGTGCCAGCAGCCCCTCCGTTAGCAGTAATCAGCCCCAGCATTTT.

The chain has TRBV6-1 and TRBJ1-1; 7 nucleotides align to TRBD1. Per germline, CDR1 MNHNS and CDR2 SASEGT. J lost 3 bases, V lost 4 bases, and 8 bases had no gene match. CDR3 size: 15 residues. CDR3 bases: TGTGCCAGCAGTGGACAGGGAAAGGGGGACACTGAAGCTTTCTTT. Translated: CASSGQGKGDTEAFF.

V gene TRBV5-5 combines with J gene TRBJ2-5, with 9 nucleotides matching TRBD1. Looked up from germline, CDR1 is SGHKS and CDR2 is YYEKEE (reference sequence). Trimming took 4 bases from V and 5 from J; bases not matched to a gene: 6. The CDR3 sequence is 14 residues long. The CDR3 spells CASSPGTGWETQYF. The CDR3 region has the DNA TGTGCCAGCAGCCCGGGGACAGGGTGGGAGACCCAGTACTTC.

This chain connects TRBV9 to TRBJ2-7; possibly TRBD2 for D (6 bases). The CDR3 has 14 amino acids. V lost 2 bases, J lost 2 bases, and 11 bases lay in between. Germline V gives CDR1 SGDLS, CDR2 YYNGEE. The CDR3 bases are TGTGCCAGCAGCGTTAGCGGCAGGGCCTACGAGCAGTACTTC. As protein: CASSVSGRAYEQYF.

The V and J genes are TRBV2 and TRBJ2-7; D is ambiguous. The CDR3 spans 11 residues. The germline V and J ends were trimmed by 7 bases and 5 bases, with 9 bases remaining between them. CDR1 SNHLY and CDR2 FYNNEI come from the germline V gene. In DNA form, the CDR3 reads TGTGCCAGCATTTGGGCAAACGAGCAGTACTTC. Its protein is CASIWANEQYF.

This clone has only one observation. V gene TRBV15 combines with J gene TRBJ2-7; D perhaps matches TRBD2 (5 bases). The ends were cut back, 1 base at V and 6 bases at J, with 10 bases in the middle. CDR3 length: 13 amino acids. Germline V gene sequence: CDR1 LNHNV, CDR2 YYDKDF (reference sequence). The CDR3 here is CATSRGGAGEQYF. The DNA for the CDR3 is TGTGCCACCAGCAGAGGGGGAGCAGGCGAGCAGTACTTC.

In its sample, this clone was seen once. The CDR3 DNA follows: TGTGCCAGCAGTGAACCGAGATCGACAGGGCAAGAGACCCAGTACTTC. Amino acids: CASSEPRSTGQETQYF. The J gene is TRBJ2-5, the V gene TRBV6-1; 7 nucleotides agree with TRBD1. Losses at the gene ends were 2 bases for V and 2 bases for J; bases not matched to a gene: 8. The length of the CDR3 is 16 residues. CDR1 and CDR2 from the germline V gene are MNHNS and SASEGT.

V is TRBV2 and J is TRBJ2-5, with a tentative D call TRBD1 (5 bases). V was cut by 8 bases and J by 3 bases, with 19 bases left in between. Germline loops: CDR1 SNHLY, CDR2 FYNNEI. This CDR3 has 15 amino acids. The CDR3 DNA reads TGTGCCAGCGTCCAGGGCCCTTATACCGAAGAGACCCAGTACTTC. Its protein product is CASVQGPYTEETQYF.